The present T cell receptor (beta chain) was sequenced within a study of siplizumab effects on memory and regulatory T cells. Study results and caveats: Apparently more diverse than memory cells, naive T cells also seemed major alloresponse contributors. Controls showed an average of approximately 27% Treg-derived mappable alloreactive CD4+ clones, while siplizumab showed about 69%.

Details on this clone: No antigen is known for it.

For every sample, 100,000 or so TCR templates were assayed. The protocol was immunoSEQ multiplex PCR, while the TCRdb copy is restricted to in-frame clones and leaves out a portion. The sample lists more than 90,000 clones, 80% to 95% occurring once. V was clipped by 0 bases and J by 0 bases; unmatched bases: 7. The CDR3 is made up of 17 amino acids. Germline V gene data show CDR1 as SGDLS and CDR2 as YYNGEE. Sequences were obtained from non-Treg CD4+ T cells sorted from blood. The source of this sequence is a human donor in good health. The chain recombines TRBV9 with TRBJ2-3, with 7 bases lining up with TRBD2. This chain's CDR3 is CASSVGGGVTSTDTQYF. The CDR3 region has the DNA TGTGCCAGCAGCGTAGGCGGGGGAGTTACCAGCACAGATACGCAGTATTTT.